Shown below are 32 T cell receptor beta chains from a single sample sequenced in a study of human T cells and chemical hapten exposure. Time point of the sample: patch test 1, 2 weeks after DPC sensitization. Described treatment: therapeutic diphenylcyclopropenone sensitization with weekly scalp DPC. TCRdb redid the calling of the RACE reads with MiXCR, one entry per CDR3 protein. The sample records some 180,000 distinct CDR3 sequences, around 24% being singletons. Source: whole blood, taken in connection with sensitization to the hapten diphenylcyclopropenone (DPC). The receptors stem from a woman in her forties or fifties with alopecia areata. Some clones in this sample may be carry-over from other donors' samples.

The chain has TRBV29-1 and TRBJ2-3; 7 bases agree with TRBD1. The CDR3 is 14 residues long. J was trimmed by 6 bases and V by 7 bases; bases with no gene match: 13. The germline V gene encodes CDR1 SQVTM and CDR2 ANQGSEA. The CDR3: CSARGTAFGDTQYF. The CDR3 DNA reads TGCAGCGCCCGAGGGACAGCCTTCGGGGATACGCAGTATTTT.

Comments on this clonotype: One end of the junction varies from germline; a read error may be responsible. The CDR3 reads CASSLQPESNEQFF. The CDR3 DNA is TGTGCTAGCAGCTTACAACCGGAGAGCAATGAGCAGTTCTTC. The chain uses TRBV7-7 and TRBJ2-1; D remains ambiguous. The CDR3 extends over 14 amino acids. Germline CDR1 SSHAT, CDR2 FNYEAQ (reference sequence).

The V and J genes are TRBV14 and TRBJ1-2; the D gene is possibly TRBD1 (5 bases). Trimming took 5 bases from V and 4 from J, leaving 14 bases between them. The CDR3 contains 14 residues. Germline CDR1 reads SGHDN; CDR2 reads FVKESK. The CDR3 region has the DNA TGTGCCAGCAGCACATGGGCGGGGCCCTATGGCTACACCTTC. This translates into CASSTWAGPYGYTF. The full variable domain, with the rest looked up from reference TRBV14 and TRBJ1-2, is EAGVTQFPSHSVIEKGQTVTLRCDPISGHDNLYWYRRVMGKEIKFLLHFVKESKQDESGMPNNRFLAERTGGTYSTLKVQPAELEDSGVYFCASSTWAGPYGYTFGSGTRLTVV.

This clonotype showed up just a few times. The rearrangement joins TRBV18 to TRBJ2-1, with 8 bases lining up with TRBD2. V lost 4 bases, J lost 10 bases, and 12 bases stayed unmatched. The CDR3 is made up of 15 amino acids. Germline V gives CDR1 KGHSH, CDR2 LQKENI. CDR3 sequence: CASSRMDSGASEQFF. Written as DNA, the CDR3 is TGTGCCAGCTCACGAATGGATAGCGGGGCCTCCGAGCAGTTCTTC.

This clonotype appeared a few times. The chain carries TRBV5-5 and TRBJ1-1; TRBD1 agrees at 7 bases. Germline trimming cut 0 bases from V and 12 bases from J; bases unmatched to any gene: 14. Looked up from germline, CDR1 is SGHKS and CDR2 is YYEKEE (reference sequence). This CDR3 is 15 amino acids long. The CDR3 loop reads CASSLDGTVFLRTFF. The CDR3 DNA reads as TGTGCCAGCAGCTTGGATGGGACAGTCTTCCTCCGGACTTTCTTT.

This clonotype came up many times. The chain employs TRBV5-5 and TRBJ2-1; TRBD2 matches at 10 bases. CDR3 length: 15 amino acids. Germline V gene data show CDR1 as SGHKS and CDR2 as YYEKEE (reference sequence). V lost 4 bases and J lost 2; bases outside the gene matches: 3. This chain's CDR3 is CASSQGLAAYNEQFF. The CDR3 coding sequence is TGTGCCAGCAGCCAAGGACTAGCGGCCTACAATGAGCAGTTCTTC.

This sequence joins TRBV12-3 or TRBV12-4 and TRBJ2-5; D is ambiguous. Trimming pared 3 bases from V and 5 bases from J, leaving 13 bases between. CDR3 length: 14 amino acids. Here the CDR3 reads CASSFQLKGETQYF. In nucleotides, the CDR3 is TGTGCCAGCAGTTTCCAACTGAAAGGGGAGACCCAGTACTTC.

This clonotype has only a few counts. The V call is TRBV29-1, the J call TRBJ2-7; no reliable D call. This CDR3 has 14 residues. Germline CDR1 SQVTM, CDR2 ANQGSEA. V lost 4 bases, J lost 6 bases, and 19 bases lay in between. The CDR3 DNA sequence: TGCAGCGTTGCGGCGTCTTCCCTTCCACTCGAGCAGTACTTC. Translation: CSVAASSLPLEQYF.

This clonotype was seen more than once but under ten times. The chain has TRBV5-1 and TRBJ1-1; D remains ambiguous. V was clipped by 1 base and J by 1 base, with 8 bases between them. The CDR3 runs 14 residues. CDR1 and CDR2 from the germline V gene are SGHRS and YFSETQ. CDR3 loop: CASSLSPANTEAFF. CDR3 nucleotides: TGCGCCAGCAGCTTGTCTCCAGCGAACACTGAAGCTTTCTTT.

This chain connects TRBV29-1 to TRBJ2-4; 9 bases map to TRBD1. The ends lost 2 bases at V and 6 bases at J; junction bases unmatched: 2. The CDR3 extends over 13 amino acids. The germline V gene encodes CDR1 SQVTM and CDR2 ANQGSEA. The chain's CDR3 is CSVESTGGNIQYF. The CDR3 DNA is TGCAGCGTTGAATCGACAGGGGGAAACATTCAGTACTTC.

Remarks on this clonotype: A read error may produce the germline difference seen at one junction end. V and J are TRBV29-1 and TRBJ2-5, with D unclear. Germline CDR1 and CDR2: SQVTM and ANQGSEA. The CDR3 covers 10 residues. The CDR3 nucleotides are TGCAGCGTCGAAGGGCTGAACCAGTACTTC. It encodes CSVEGLNQYF. Together with reference TRBV29-1 and TRBJ2-5, the CDR3 gives the full variable domain: SAVISQKPSRDICQRGTSLTIQCQVDSQVTMMFWYRQQPGQSLTLIATANQGSEATYESGFVIDKFPISRPNLTFSTLTVSNMSPEDSSIYLCSVEGLNQYFGPGTRLLVL.

V gene TRBV20-1 combines with J gene TRBJ2-2; the D call may be TRBD1 or TRBD2 (5 bases each). The CDR3 spans 14 residues. Germline V CDR1 and CDR2: DFQATT, SNEGSKA (reference sequence). The V end lost 5 bases, the J end lost 4 bases, and 14 bases lay between the germline ends. The CDR3 region is CSAPWGAGTGELFF. CDR3 in DNA: TGCAGTGCTCCCTGGGGCGCGGGCACCGGGGAGCTGTTTTTT.

This clonotype was seen a few times. This chain connects TRBV3-1 to TRBJ2-1, with TRBD2 identical over 10 bases. This CDR3 spans 15 amino acids. The germline gives CDR1 LGHDT, CDR2 YNNKEL (reference sequence). Trimming took 4 bases from V and 7 from J; bases not matched to a gene: 7. CDR3 amino acids: CASSPRTSGGNEQFF. For the CDR3, the DNA is TGTGCCAGCAGCCCAAGGACTAGCGGAGGGAATGAGCAGTTCTTC.

This clonotype was picked up a small number of times. This rearrangement joins TRBV16 to TRBJ1-5; 8 bases fit TRBD1. CDR1 is KGHSY, CDR2 FQNENV, per germline. V gave up 1 base and J gave up 4 bases; unmatched junction bases: 6. This CDR3 spans 16 amino acids. CDR3 bases: TGTGCCAGCAGCCAATTATCGGGACAGGCTAATCAGCCCCAGCATTTT. Protein sequence: CASSQLSGQANQPQHF.

This clonotype occurred a few times. The V and J genes are TRBV20-1 and TRBJ2-1, with TRBD2 identical over 13 bases. V lost 2 bases to trimming and J lost 10 bases; unmatched junction nucleotides: 8. The CDR3 contains 15 residues. Germline assignment: CDR1 DFQATT and CDR2 SNEGSKA (reference sequence). The CDR3: CSARFETSGRLEQFF. The CDR3 bases are TGCAGTGCTAGATTCGAGACTAGCGGGAGGCTAGAGCAGTTCTTC.

The genes are TRBV7-2 and TRBJ2-4; D ambiguous. V was clipped by 5 bases and J by 8 bases, with 16 bases between them. Germline V lookup: CDR1 SGHTA, CDR2 FQGNSA. The length of the CDR3 is 14 residues. The CDR3 coding sequence is TGTGCCAGCAGCCCCCTCGCGTTTGGGGACATTCAGTACTTC. Translated: CASSPLAFGDIQYF.

The chain employs TRBV18 and TRBJ1-5; no reliable D call. CDR3 length: 13 residues. The germline V gene has CDR1 KGHSH and CDR2 LQKENI. V was pared by 6 bases and J by 8 bases, with 14 bases between. CDR3 coding DNA: TGTGCCAGCTCCCGGCTTGGTAGCGAGCCCCAGCATTTT. Protein sequence: CASSRLGSEPQHF. Variable domain in full (rest from reference TRBV18 and TRBJ1-5): NAGVMQNPRHLVRRRGQEARLRCSPMKGHSHVYWYRQLPEEGLKFMVYLQKENIIDESGMPKERFSAEFPKEGPSILRIQQVVRGDSAAYFCASSRLGSEPQHFGDGTRLSIL.

There are a few counts of this clonotype. The CDR3 bases are TGCGCCAGCAGCTCCGGTACTCCCAGCGGGACCCAGTACTTC. It yields the protein CASSSGTPSGTQYF. This chain links TRBV5-1 with TRBJ2-5; a possible D gene is TRBD2 (5 bases). The CDR3 is 14 amino acids. CDR1 and CDR2 from the germline V gene are SGHRS and YFSETQ. The V gene lost 3 bases and the J gene lost 7 bases, with 16 bases spanning the gap. Using reference TRBV5-1 and TRBJ2-5 for the parts outside the CDR3, the full variable domain is KAGVTQTPRYLIKTRGQQVTLSCSPISGHRSVSWYQQTPGQGLQFLFEYFSETQRNKGNFPGRFSGRQFSNSRSEMNVSTLELGDSALYLCASSSGTPSGTQYFGPGTRLLVL.

The rearrangement joins TRBV5-6 to TRBJ2-1, with unresolved D. CDR3 size: 13 residues. CDR1 is SGHDT, CDR2 YYEEEE, per germline. V gave up 4 bases and J gave up 6 bases, with 11 bases separating them. This CDR3 is CASSDGSRNEQFF. The DNA of the CDR3 is TGTGCCAGCAGCGACGGGTCCCGCAATGAGCAGTTCTTC.

The gene calls are TRBV10-3 and TRBJ2-4; TRBD2 is a possible D gene (7 bases). V lost 3 bases and J 5 bases, leaving 14 bases between the germline ends. Germline V gene data show CDR1 as ENHRY and CDR2 as SYGVKD. The CDR3 consists of 15 residues. DNA for the CDR3: TGTGCCATCAGTGAAGGTGGGGGGGCACAAAACATTCAGTACTTC. Translated: CAISEGGGAQNIQYF.

The chain carries TRBV20-1 and TRBJ1-1; perhaps TRBD1 as D (5 bases). In germline, CDR1 is DFQATT, CDR2 SNEGSKA (reference sequence). There are 15 residues in the CDR3. V lost 0 bases, J lost 1 base, and 12 bases lay in between. The CDR3 nucleotides are TGCAGTGCTAGAGATCTGGGGGAATGGAACACTGAAGCTTTCTTT. Its translation is CSARDLGEWNTEAFF.

The sample holds a few counts of this clonotype. Germline and junction disagree at one end, which may indicate a read error. The chain joins TRBV5-6 to TRBJ2-1; 13 bases line up with TRBD2. Germline CDR1 SGHDT, CDR2 YYEEEE. The CDR3 contains 13 residues. This CDR3 is CASSLELAGGPSF. DNA for the CDR3: TGTGCCAGCAGCTTGGAACTAGCGGGAGGGCCGAGCTTC.

This chain joins TRBV20-1 and TRBJ1-1; D remains ambiguous. The CDR3 is 13 residues long. V was pared by 3 bases and J by 2 bases, with 10 bases between. Germline V lookup: CDR1 DFQATT, CDR2 SNEGSKA (reference sequence). CDR3 in DNA: TGCAGTGCTAGTCTAGGAGATAACACTGAAGCTTTCTTT. This translates into CSASLGDNTEAFF.

The chain is built from TRBV7-3 and TRBJ2-2; weak D call: TRBD1 (6 bases). The germline V gene has CDR1 SGHTA and CDR2 FQGTGA. The CDR3 is made up of 16 amino acids. Trimming left V 0 bases short and J 6 bases short, with 14 bases between. CDR3 DNA sequence: TGTGCCAGCAGCTTAACGCGATCGGGGACACCCGGGGAGCTGTTTTTT. It encodes CASSLTRSGTPGELFF.

The gene calls are TRBV5-1 and TRBJ2-7; 7 nucleotides agree with TRBD1. Per germline, CDR1 SGHRS and CDR2 YFSETQ. The ends lost 2 bases at V and 2 bases at J; junction bases unmatched: 7. The CDR3 loop spans 15 amino acids. CDR3 loop: CASSLQGPTPYEQYF. The CDR3 bases are TGCGCCAGCAGCTTACAGGGGCCGACGCCCTACGAGCAGTACTTC.

The V call is TRBV5-1, the J call TRBJ1-3, with unresolved D. V was cut by 4 bases and J by 3 bases, with 8 bases left in between. The CDR3 is made up of 13 amino acids. CDR1 SGHRS and CDR2 YFSETQ come from the germline V gene. CDR3: CASSDGYGNTIYF. As DNA, the CDR3 is TGCGCCAGCAGCGACGGCTATGGAAACACCATATATTTT.

This clonotype was counted at least ten times. The chain couples TRBV5-1 to TRBJ1-5, with D possibly TRBD1 on 6 matching bases. The V gene's germline CDR1 is SGHRS and CDR2 YFSETQ. The V gene lost 3 bases and the J gene lost 9 bases, with 13 bases spanning the gap. The CDR3 loop spans 13 amino acids. CDR3 residues: CASSYEGDRPQHF. CDR3 in DNA: TGCGCCAGCAGCTACGAGGGGGATCGGCCCCAGCATTTT.

This rearrangement joins TRBV7-2 to TRBJ2-7; 7 positions agree with TRBD2. Looked up from germline, CDR1 is SGHTA and CDR2 is FQGNSA. This CDR3 contains 16 residues. The V and J ends lost 1 base and 3 bases, in that order; junction bases with no gene match: 9. This CDR3 reads CASSLGPHGGSYEQYF. In DNA form, the CDR3 reads TGTGCCAGCAGCTTAGGTCCCCACGGGGGGAGCTACGAGCAGTACTTC.

The V gene is TRBV11-2, the J gene TRBJ2-2; 7 positions agree with TRBD1. The germline V gene encodes CDR1 SGHAT and CDR2 FQNNGV. This CDR3 is 15 amino acids long. With V trimmed by 5 bases and J by 5 bases, 8 bases remained unmatched. This chain's CDR3 is CASSPRDRPTGELFF. Written as DNA, the CDR3 is TGTGCCAGCAGCCCAAGGGACAGACCGACCGGGGAGCTGTTTTTT.

This clonotype was picked up a small number of times. The CDR3 bases are TGTGCCAGCAGTTTGCGGGCAGGGGTAGTCGGTGAGCAGTTCTTC. This encodes CASSLRAGVVGEQFF. V and J are TRBV12-3 or TRBV12-4 and TRBJ2-1, with D perhaps matching TRBD1 (6 bases). This CDR3 region has 15 residues. Trimming shortened V by 3 bases and J by 9 bases, and 18 bases separated the two germline ends.

The gene calls are TRBV15 and TRBJ1-1; maybe TRBD1 (5 bases). CDR1 and CDR2 from the germline V gene are LNHNV and YYDKDF (reference sequence). The CDR3 contains 15 residues. The V end lost 1 base, the J end lost 3 bases, and 12 bases lay between the germline ends. CDR3: CATSRGPTGYTEAFF. CDR3 coding DNA: TGTGCCACCAGCAGAGGACCTACAGGATACACTGAAGCTTTCTTT.

The sample holds many counts of this clonotype. V usage is TRBV9 and J usage is TRBJ2-4; D perhaps matches TRBD1 (8 bases). Trimming cost V 0 bases and J 6 bases, with 13 bases left between them. The CDR3 spans 15 residues. Germline V CDR1 and CDR2: SGDLS, YYNGEE. Here the CDR3 reads CASSVEDREGNIQYF. The CDR3 DNA is TGTGCCAGCAGCGTAGAGGACAGGGAGGGAAACATTCAGTACTTC.